Following are 11 T cell receptor beta chains from one sample sequenced in a study of cytomegalovirus exposure and HLA in healthy donors. Primers: 60 Vbeta forward and 13 Jbeta reverse. Measured with immunoSEQ multiplex PCR; TCRdb has only the in-frame clones, and not every one. The data contain under 200,000 clones, roughly 70% of them singletons. Sequencing was done on a sample of PBMCs. The receptors stem from a girl aged 10 to 17 in good health and CMV-seronegative.

The rearrangement joins TRBV9 to TRBJ2-2; 9 positions match TRBD1. V lost 5 bases, J lost 4 bases, and 9 bases stayed unmatched. CDR3 size: 16 residues. The germline V gene encodes CDR1 SGDLS and CDR2 YYNGEE. The CDR3 sequence: CASSPWGQGVTGELFF. CDR3 DNA sequence: TGTGCCAGCAGTCCCTGGGGACAGGGAGTCACCGGGGAGCTGTTTTTT.

V and J are TRBV30 and TRBJ2-5; perhaps TRBD2 as D (6 bases). V was pared by 4 bases and J by 4 bases, with 10 bases between. CDR3 length: 12 residues. Germline loops: CDR1 GTSNPN, CDR2 SVGIG (reference sequence). This CDR3 reads CAWTRGGETQYF. CDR3 DNA: TGTGCCTGGACGAGGGGAGGAGAGACCCAGTACTTC.

The V gene is TRBV27, the J gene TRBJ2-2, with D hard to call. V was cut by 5 bases and J by 0 bases, with 4 bases left in between. Germline V gives CDR1 MNHEY, CDR2 SMNVEV (reference sequence). The CDR3 totals 13 residues. The CDR3 spells CASSPANTGELFF. The CDR3, as DNA: TGTGCCAGCAGTCCCGCGAACACCGGGGAGCTGTTTTTT.

The V call is TRBV5-1, the J call TRBJ1-1; 10 bases are a match to TRBD1. The junction had 7 bases not matched to a gene; V was cut back by 7 bases and J by 10 bases. Germline V gene data show CDR1 as SGHRS and CDR2 as YFSETQ. This CDR3 comprises 12 residues. DNA for the CDR3: TGCGCCAGCGGTGGGGACAGGGGTGGAGCTTTCTTT. Protein sequence: CASGGDRGGAFF.

The count of this clone is one. V gene TRBV9 combines with J gene TRBJ2-3, with TRBD2 matching 7 bases. The trim removed 6 bases at V and 5 bases at J, leaving 6 bases unmatched. Germline V gene data show CDR1 as SGDLS and CDR2 as YYNGEE. This CDR3 comprises 13 residues. The CDR3: CASTRTSLDTQYF. The CDR3 region has the DNA TGTGCCAGCACTCGGACTAGTTTAGATACGCAGTATTTT.

This clone was counted only a few times. V is TRBV19 and J is TRBJ1-2; D is perhaps TRBD1 (6 bases). From germline, CDR1 is LNHDA and CDR2 SQIVND (reference sequence). V was cut by 3 bases and J by 3 bases, with 14 bases left in between. The CDR3 consists of 15 residues. CDR3 coding DNA: TGTGCCAGTAGTATCAAACCGGGACACGACTATGGCTACACCTTC. Protein sequence: CASSIKPGHDYGYTF.

The chain employs TRBV5-5 and TRBJ1-2, with 8 bases identical to TRBD1. Trimming removed 3 bases from V and 3 bases from J; junction bases left unmatched: 4. This CDR3 region has 14 residues. Germline-derived CDR1 and CDR2 are SGHKS and YYEKEE (reference sequence). The CDR3 sequence: CASSSTQGDYGYTF. The DNA of the CDR3 is TGTGCCAGCAGCTCCACACAGGGGGACTATGGCTACACCTTC.

This clone was observed once. The chain combines TRBV5-1 with TRBJ2-7, with D tentatively TRBD2 (6 bases). V was shortened by 0 bases and J by 3 bases, with 13 bases between the two germline ends. Germline CDR1 and CDR2: SGHRS and YFSETQ. This CDR3 comprises 15 residues. The DNA of the CDR3 is TGCGCCAGCAGCTTGGAGGCGGGACCGCTCTACGAGCAGTACTTC. Residues: CASSLEAGPLYEQYF.

There are a few counts of this clone. The chain links TRBV29-1 to TRBJ1-2; D call uncertain. Germline V gene sequence: CDR1 SQVTM, CDR2 ANQGSEA. The CDR3 has 15 residues. V was cut by 5 bases and J by 5 bases, with 21 bases left in between. CDR3 sequence: CSVPVSRANGYGYTF. CDR3 bases: TGCAGCGTTCCCGTCTCGAGGGCTAACGGGTATGGCTACACCTTC.

The chain carries TRBV9 and TRBJ1-6; a possible D gene is TRBD1 (6 bases). The germline V and J ends were trimmed by 0 bases and 6 bases, with 10 bases remaining between them. The germline V gene has CDR1 SGDLS and CDR2 YYNGEE. This CDR3 contains 15 residues. CDR3 DNA sequence: TGTGCCAGCAGCGTAGCTGGCAGGGGTAATTCACCCCTCCACTTT. It yields the protein CASSVAGRGNSPLHF.

On this clone itself: One end of the junction fails to match germline, which may point to a read error. The rearrangement links TRBV7-2 to TRBJ2-7, with TRBD2 as a possible D gene (5 bases). The CDR3 length is 15 residues. CDR1 is SGHTA, CDR2 FQGNSA, per germline. The CDR3 DNA is TGTGCCAGCAGCCGGGATCGGACTTCCTCCCACGAGCAGTACTTC. Its translation is CASSRDRTSSHEQYF.